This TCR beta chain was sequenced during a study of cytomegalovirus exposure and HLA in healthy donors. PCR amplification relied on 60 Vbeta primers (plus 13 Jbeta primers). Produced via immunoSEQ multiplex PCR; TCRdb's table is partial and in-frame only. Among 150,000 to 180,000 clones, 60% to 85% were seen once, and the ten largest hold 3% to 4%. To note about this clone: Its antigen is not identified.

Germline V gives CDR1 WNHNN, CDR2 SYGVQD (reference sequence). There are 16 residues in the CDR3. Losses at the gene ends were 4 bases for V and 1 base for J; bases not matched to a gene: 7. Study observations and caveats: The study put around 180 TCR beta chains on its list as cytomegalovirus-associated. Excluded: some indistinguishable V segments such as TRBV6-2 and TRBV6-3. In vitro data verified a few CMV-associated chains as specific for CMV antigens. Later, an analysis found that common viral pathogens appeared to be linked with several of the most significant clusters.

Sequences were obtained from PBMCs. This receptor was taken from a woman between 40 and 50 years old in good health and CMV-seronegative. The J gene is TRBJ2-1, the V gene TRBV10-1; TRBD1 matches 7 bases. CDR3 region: CASSGDRAGSYNEQFF. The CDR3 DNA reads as TGCGCCAGCAGTGGAGACAGGGCAGGATCCTACAATGAGCAGTTCTTC.